This passage covers 28 T cell receptor beta chains from one sample sequenced in a study of tissue T cells after allogeneic stem cell transplantation. Time point described: mouse harvest day 7 after allogeneic transplant. Mouse grafts combined 10^7 T-cell-depleted bone marrow cells with 10^6 splenic CD5+ T cells. Assay: immunoSEQ multiplex PCR; the TCRdb copy retains only in-frame clones and omits some. The sample has about 10,000 clones; less than 45% are singletons. Sequenced sample: skin. These receptors were taken from a female BALB/c mouse given C57BL/6 T cells with graft-versus-host disease after an allogeneic hematopoietic cell transplant.

This clone was counted between two and nine times. Gene names and germline refer to mouse. The read ends 1 residue early relative to the CDR3; the germline J gene fills the gap. The J gene is TRBJ2-4, the V gene TRBV19; 9 bases map to TRBD1. J lost 0 bases, V lost 2 bases, and 1 base had no gene match. Germline CDR1 reads FNHDT; CDR2 reads SITEND (reference sequence). The CDR3 loop spans 15 amino acids. The CDR3: CASSMGQGSQNTLYF. Partial CDR3 DNA: TGTGCCAGCAGTATGGGACAGGGTAGTCAAAACACCTTGTAC.

About this clone itself: Gene names are mouse gene names. The read ends 1 residue early relative to the CDR3; the germline J gene fills the gap. The chain employs TRBV3 and TRBJ2-5, with 9 bases fitting TRBD2. The CDR3 spans 15 residues. Germline assignment: CDR1 SNHLY and CDR2 FYNGKV (reference sequence). Germline trimming cut 5 bases from V and 6 bases from J; bases unmatched to any gene: 9. The covered CDR3 bases are TGTGCCAGCAGCACTTACTGGGGGGCGGTGGACACCCAGTAC. Amino acid sequence: CASSTYWGAVDTQY. In full, the CDR3 is CASSTYWGAVDTQYF. Drawing the rest from reference TRBV3 and TRBJ2-5, the complete variable domain is GPKVLQIPSHQIIDMGQMVTLNCDPVSNHLYFYWYKQILGQQMEFLVNFYNGKVMEKSKLFKDQFSVERPDGSYFTLKIQPTALEDSAVYFCASSTYWGAVDTQYFGPGTRLLVL.

Remarks on this clone: Gene names and germline refer to mouse. The CDR3 region is CASSRDRGGEQYF. The covered CDR3 bases are TGTGCCAGCAGTCGGGACAGGGGTGGGGAACAGTAC. The V call is TRBV26, the J call TRBJ2-7; TRBD1 agrees at 10 bases. The read ends 1 residue shy of where the CDR3 ends; the end is completed using the germline J gene. Germline loops: CDR1 KGHPV, CDR2 FQNQEV (reference sequence). V was clipped by 4 bases and J by 7 bases; unmatched bases: 4. This CDR3 spans 13 amino acids.

This clone was counted a few times. The gene names given are mouse names. The CDR3 extends 1 residue past the end of the read, so its final part is completed from the germline J gene. This chain uses TRBV26 with TRBJ1-4; 9 bases line up with TRBD1. CDR3 length equals 15 residues. Per the germline V gene, CDR1 is KGHPV and CDR2 is FQNQEV (reference sequence). With 4 bases clipped from V and 3 bases from J, the junction kept 3 bases outside the gene matches. The part of the CDR3 DNA that was read is TGTGCCAGCAGTCCACAGGGGGCCACCAACGAAAGATTATTT. Encoded protein: CASSPQGATNERLF. The entire CDR3 sequence reads CASSPQGATNERLFF. The full variable domain, its missing parts supplied by reference TRBV26 and TRBJ1-4, is NSKVIQTPRYLVKGQGQKAKMRCIPEKGHPVVFWYQQNKNNEFKFLINFQNQEVLQQIDMTEKRFSAECPSNSPCSLEIQSSEAGDSALYLCASSPQGATNERLFFGHGTKLSVL.

As to this clone: Genes here carry mouse names. The DNA ends 1 residue before the CDR3 does, and the rest of the CDR3 is filled in from the germline J gene. V gene TRBV15 combines with J gene TRBJ2-5; D ambiguous. The CDR3 is 11 amino acids. Germline V gene lookup returns CDR1 SGHND and CDR2 FRSKSL. With 7 bases removed from V and 4 bases from J, the gap between germline ends came to 6 bases. CDR3 DNA (partial): TGTGCCAGCACCCCGGAAGACACCCAGTAC. This translates into CASTPEDTQY. The whole CDR3 protein is CASTPEDTQYF.

In the case of this clone: Any gene name here is a mouse gene name. The DNA ends 1 residue before the CDR3 does, and the rest of the CDR3 is filled in from the germline J gene. The V and J genes are TRBV12-2 and TRBJ1-4; D gene unclear. Trimming took 2 bases from V and 0 from J, leaving 6 bases between them. The CDR3 is 14 residues long. Germline V gene lookup returns CDR1 SGHLS and CDR2 HYDKME. The sequenced part of the CDR3 DNA is TGTGCCAGCTCTCAGGATATTTCCAACGAAAGATTATTT. Residues: CASSQDISNERLF. The full CDR3 is CASSQDISNERLFF. Full variable domain (missing parts from reference TRBV12-2 and TRBJ1-4): NSGVVQSPRYIIKGKGERSILKCIPISGHLSVAWYQQTQGQELKFFIQHYDKMERDKGNLPSRFSVQQFDDYHSEMNMSALELEDSAVYFCASSQDISNERLFFGHGTKLSVL.

Comment on this clone: These gene names are mouse names. The read halts 1 residue ahead of the CDR3 end, with the missing end drawn from the germline J gene. The chain is built from TRBV30 and TRBJ2-3; D gene ambiguous. From germline, CDR1 is SQVVS and CDR2 ANEGSEA. The CDR3 is made up of 13 amino acids. Trimming pared 2 bases from V and 2 bases from J, leaving 8 bases between. The CDR3 here is CSSRRQFAETLYF. Incomplete CDR3 DNA: TGTAGTTCTAGACGCCAGTTTGCAGAAACGCTGTAT.

This clone was observed a handful of times. Mouse gene names apply. The read stops 1 residue short of the end of the CDR3; the missing end is completed from the germline J gene. The chain couples TRBV5 to TRBJ2-7; 10 bases are a match to TRBD1. V shed 4 bases and J 7 bases; nucleotides not matched to a gene: 7. The CDR3 runs 14 residues. Per germline, CDR1 LGHNA and CDR2 YNLKQL (reference sequence). The CDR3 sequence: CASSLPGQGREQYF. CDR3 DNA, as far as it was read: TGTGCCAGCAGCCTCCCGGGACAGGGGAGGGAACAGTAC.

This clone was counted a few times. Mouse germline and gene names are used. This sample also contains other DNA sequences that code for the same CDR3. Partial CDR3 DNA: TGTGCCAGCAGTCTGTTGGGATATGAACAGTAC. Its translation: CASSLLGYEQY. The full-length CDR3 reads as CASSLLGYEQYF. The chain couples TRBV26 to TRBJ2-7; D unresolved. The CDR3 extends 1 residue past the end of the read, so its final part is completed from the germline J gene. Germline CDR1 is KGHPV and CDR2 is FQNQEV (reference sequence). CDR3 length: 12 amino acids. Trimming pared 1 base from V and 4 bases from J, leaving 5 bases between.

A remark on this clone: Gene names follow the mouse nomenclature. The sequence runs out 1 residue before the end of the CDR3; the remainder is reconstructed from the germline J gene. In the same sample, other DNA sequences code for this CDR3. The rearrangement uses TRBV16 and TRBJ2-3; D ambiguous. From germline, CDR1 is SGHSA and CDR2 FRNQAP. V gave up 1 base and J gave up 0 bases, with 2 bases separating them. The CDR3 is made up of 13 amino acids. The CDR3 loop is CASSLASAETLYF. Partial CDR3 DNA: TGTGCAAGCAGCTTAGCTAGTGCAGAAACGCTGTAT.

As to this clone: Germline and genes: mouse. The read terminates 1 residue before the CDR3 end, so the remaining end is supplied by the germline J gene. The chain has TRBV31 and TRBJ2-3; 9 bases line up with TRBD1. The CDR3 is 15 amino acids. Unmatched junction bases numbered 5, after V lost 3 bases and J lost 1 base. Germline CDR1 is GKSSPN and CDR2 is SITVG. CDR3 sequence: CAWRKQGAGAETLYF. The CDR3 DNA, read in part, is TGTGCCTGGAGAAAACAGGGGGCGGGTGCAGAAACGCTGTAT. Together with reference TRBV31 and TRBJ2-3, the CDR3 gives the full variable domain: AQTIHQWPVAEIKAVGSPLSLGCTIKGKSSPNLYWYWQATGGTLQQLFYSITVGQVESVVQLNLSASRPKDDQFILSTEKLLLSHSGFYLCAWRKQGAGAETLYFGSGTRLTVL.

Points on this clone: The germline and genes are mouse ones. The read stops 1 residue short of the end of the CDR3; the missing end is completed from the germline J gene. The V gene is TRBV26, the J gene TRBJ1-3, with D hard to call. V was cut by 2 bases and J by 0 bases, with 8 bases left in between. The CDR3 has 15 amino acids. The germline gives CDR1 KGHPV, CDR2 FQNQEV (reference sequence). The part of the CDR3 DNA that was read is TGTGCCAGCAGTCTGATGAGTCGTTCTGGAAATACGCTCTAT. It codes for CASSLMSRSGNTLY. The CDR3, in full, reads CASSLMSRSGNTLYF.

Concerning this clone itself: Genes and germline are mouse. The sequence runs out 1 residue before the end of the CDR3; the remainder is reconstructed from the germline J gene. V usage is TRBV3 and J usage is TRBJ1-1; D possibly corresponds to TRBD1 (5 bases). There are 14 residues in the CDR3. V lost 1 base and J 2 bases, leaving 8 bases between the germline ends. Germline CDR1 SNHLY, CDR2 FYNGKV (reference sequence). CDR3 DNA, as far as it was read: TGTGCCAGCAGCTTAGATGGGGACAACACAGAAGTCTTC. This gives the protein CASSLDGDNTEVF. The complete CDR3 protein is CASSLDGDNTEVFF.

About this clone: Gene labels here are mouse ones. The chain's CDR3 is CASSLGRWNSPLYF. The sequenced CDR3 bases are TGTGCCAGCAGTCTGGGAAGGTGGAATTCGCCCCTCTAC. The rearrangement joins TRBV26 to TRBJ1-6; D gene ambiguous. The sequenced fragment ends 1 residue before the CDR3 boundary, so the rest is inferred from the germline J gene. TRBJ1-6 is designated an ORF whose function remains uncertain. This CDR3 contains 14 residues. V shed 2 bases and J shed 7 bases, with 9 bases lying between them. CDR1 KGHPV and CDR2 FQNQEV come from the germline V gene (reference sequence).

This clone is judged medium-sized (0.01 to 0.1%). Germline and genes here are mouse. With the read ending 1 residue before the CDR3 end, the germline J gene is used to fill in that end. This chain connects TRBV3 to TRBJ1-3; the match to TRBD1 covers 11 bases. With 5 bases clipped from V and 0 bases from J, the junction kept 0 bases outside the gene matches. The germline gives CDR1 SNHLY, CDR2 FYNGKV (reference sequence). The CDR3 sequence is 15 residues long. The CDR3 spells CASSGTGGSGNTLYF. CDR3 bases read: TGTGCCAGCAGCGGGACAGGGGGTTCTGGAAATACGCTCTAT. The whole variable domain, filled in from reference TRBV3 and TRBJ1-3, reads GPKVLQIPSHQIIDMGQMVTLNCDPVSNHLYFYWYKQILGQQMEFLVNFYNGKVMEKSKLFKDQFSVERPDGSYFTLKIQPTALEDSAVYFCASSGTGGSGNTLYFGEGSRLIVV.

This clone was detected a few times. Mouse germline and gene names are used. Read coverage stops 1 residue before the CDR3 terminus; the germline J gene supplies the remainder. The chain recombines TRBV4 with TRBJ2-7; 12 nucleotides match TRBD1. With 5 bases clipped from V and 7 bases from J, the junction kept 9 bases outside the gene matches. Germline V gene data show CDR1 as LGHDT and CDR2 as YNNKQL (reference sequence). The CDR3 is 15 residues long. CDR3 protein: CASSPGTGGAREQYF. CDR3 bases read: TGTGCCAGCAGCCCAGGGACAGGGGGCGCGAGGGAACAGTAC.

This clone came up once. The gene names given are mouse names. The chain's CDR3 is CASSQDWQGYEQYF. The DNA read from the CDR3 is TGTGCCAGCAGCCAAGATTGGCAGGGGTATGAACAGTAC. The rearrangement joins TRBV5 to TRBJ2-7; D is possibly TRBD1 (6 bases). With the read ending 1 residue before the CDR3 end, the germline J gene is used to fill in that end. With 0 bases removed from V and 4 bases from J, the gap between germline ends came to 10 bases. The CDR3 runs to 14 residues. Germline V gene data show CDR1 as LGHNA and CDR2 as YNLKQL (reference sequence).

As to this clone: Each gene name is a mouse one. The sequence runs out 1 residue before the end of the CDR3; the remainder is reconstructed from the germline J gene. This chain uses TRBV3 with TRBJ2-7; 8 nucleotides agree with TRBD2. With V trimmed by 2 bases and J by 3 bases, 3 bases remained unmatched. The CDR3 has 14 amino acids. Per germline, CDR1 SNHLY and CDR2 FYNGKV (reference sequence). Here the CDR3 reads CASSLRLGGYEQYF. Partial CDR3 DNA: TGTGCCAGCAGCTTAAGGCTGGGGGGCTATGAACAGTAC.

By proportion, this clone is medium-sized. Germline and genes: mouse. The CDR3 end is not reached by the read, which stops 1 residue before it; the germline J gene fills it in. The gene calls are TRBV26 and TRBJ2-2; D not resolved. V lost 0 bases, J lost 4 bases, and 3 bases lay in between. Germline-derived CDR1 and CDR2 are KGHPV and FQNQEV (reference sequence). The CDR3 loop spans 13 amino acids. This chain's CDR3 is CASSLSITGQLYF. The DNA read from the CDR3 is TGTGCCAGCAGTCTGTCGATCACCGGGCAGCTCTAC.

This clone is judged medium-sized. All gene names here are mouse names. The read comes to an end 1 residue before the CDR3 does, leaving the germline J gene to fill in the end. The rearrangement uses TRBV12-1 and TRBJ1-4; TRBD1 matches at 10 bases. Germline CDR1 and CDR2: SGHSN and HYEKVE. This CDR3 has 14 residues. V trimming: 2 bases; J trimming: 5 bases; junction bases outside the gene matches: 1. The part of the CDR3 DNA that was read is TGTGCCAGCTCTCCGGGACAGGGGAACGAAAGATTATTT. Encoded protein: CASSPGQGNERLF. In full, the CDR3 is CASSPGQGNERLFF.

In its sample, this clone was seen a few times. Gene names and germline match the mouse. The read ends 1 residue early relative to the CDR3; the germline J gene fills the gap. Other DNA sequences from this sample encode an identical CDR3 as well. V and J are TRBV26 and TRBJ1-3; D might be TRBD1 (6 bases). Germline-derived CDR1 and CDR2 are KGHPV and FQNQEV (reference sequence). The CDR3 runs 15 residues. With 3 bases removed from V and 0 bases from J, the gap between germline ends came to 9 bases. CDR3 DNA (partial): TGTGCCAGCAGTCTCGGACAGTATTCTGGAAATACGCTCTAT. It encodes CASSLGQYSGNTLY. The CDR3 in its entirety is CASSLGQYSGNTLYF.

On this clone itself: Genes here carry mouse names. The read gets to within 1 residue of the CDR3 end, and the germline J gene fills in the rest. V and J are TRBV26 and TRBJ2-4; 9 bases are a match to TRBD2. V trimming: 2 bases; J trimming: 6 bases; junction bases outside the gene matches: 0. The CDR3 extends over 13 amino acids. Per the germline V gene, CDR1 is KGHPV and CDR2 is FQNQEV (reference sequence). The covered CDR3 bases are TGTGCCAGCAGTCTGCTGGGGGGGAACACCTTGTAC. Its protein product is CASSLLGGNTLY. The full CDR3 protein reads CASSLLGGNTLYF.

About this clone: Gene names refer to mouse genes. The sequence runs out 1 residue before the end of the CDR3; the remainder is reconstructed from the germline J gene. This chain uses TRBV1 with TRBJ2-5; 8 nucleotides agree with TRBD2. Germline CDR1 NSQYPW, CDR2 LRSPGD (reference sequence). V shed 1 base, J shed 0 bases, and the junction held 3 bases outside the gene matches. The CDR3 loop spans 16 amino acids. CDR3 in amino acids: CTCSAAWGVNQDTQYF. CDR3 DNA, as far as it was read: TGCACCTGCAGTGCAGCCTGGGGGGTTAACCAAGACACCCAGTAC.

This clone was seen only a few times. Mouse gene names apply. The observed sequence ends 1 residue before the CDR3 terminus, with the missing tail filled in from the germline J gene. The chain has TRBV3 and TRBJ2-3; perhaps TRBD1 as D (6 bases). Germline CDR1 and CDR2: SNHLY and FYNGKV (reference sequence). The CDR3 length is 14 residues. Trimming shortened V by 4 bases and J by 1 base, and 9 bases separated the two germline ends. Incomplete CDR3 DNA: TGTGCCAGCAGCTACAGGGTGGGTGCAGAAACGCTGTAT. Encoded protein: CASSYRVGAETLY. The full CDR3 protein reads CASSYRVGAETLYF.

This clone was seen only a few times. Gene names are mouse gene names. The read ends 1 residue early relative to the CDR3; the germline J gene fills the gap. The rearrangement joins TRBV12-2 to TRBJ2-7; 9 positions match TRBD2. This CDR3 is 16 amino acids long. The V and J ends lost 2 bases and 0 bases, in that order; junction bases with no gene match: 7. Germline V gene sequence: CDR1 SGHLS, CDR2 HYDKME. The DNA read from the CDR3 is TGTGCCAGCTCTCCGCGGACTGGGGTCAGCTCCTATGAACAGTAC. Translating gives CASSPRTGVSSYEQY. The entire CDR3 protein reads CASSPRTGVSSYEQYF.

This clone was counted a few times. Gene names are the mouse ones. Read sequence stops 1 residue before the CDR3 end, and the germline J gene provides the missing end. This rearrangement joins TRBV26 to TRBJ1-4; a possible D gene is TRBD1 (5 bases). The CDR3 consists of 14 residues. V dropped 4 bases and J dropped 4 bases, with 10 bases sitting between them. In germline, CDR1 is KGHPV, CDR2 FQNQEV (reference sequence). CDR3 protein: CASSPSGVNERLFF. The covered CDR3 bases are TGTGCCAGCAGTCCCTCGGGGGTCAACGAAAGATTATTT.

The sample holds a few counts of this clone. Gene names are the mouse ones. The CDR3 extends 1 residue past the end of the read, so its final part is completed from the germline J gene. The chain uses TRBV23 and TRBJ2-4; the D segment call TRBD2 is taken from the table without a DNA check. CDR1 is KGHTA, CDR2 FQNQQP, per germline. The CDR3 runs 16 residues. This CDR3 is CSSSQSLGGRGNTLYF. CDR3 DNA (partial): TGCTCCAGCAGTCAATCGCTGGGGGGGCGCGGGAACACCTTGTAC.

As concerns this clone: Gene names are mouse gene names. The observed sequence ends 1 residue before the CDR3 terminus, with the missing tail filled in from the germline J gene. The rearrangement joins TRBV13-2 to TRBJ2-5; D uncertain. This CDR3 contains 13 residues. V lost 3 bases and J lost 0, with 5 bases in between. CDR1 and CDR2 from the germline V gene are NNHNN and SYGAGS (reference sequence). The CDR3 is CASGGNNQDTQYF. The sequenced part of the CDR3 DNA is TGTGCCAGCGGTGGCAATAACCAAGACACCCAGTAC.